The 30 T cell receptor beta chains below come from one sample, sequenced in a study of OX40 agonist ivuxolimab in advanced cancers. Profiling relied on immunoSEQ multiplex PCR, and the TCRdb table lists in-frame clones only, not all of them. The sample records more than 60,000 clones, 89% being singletons. Sequenced material: CD4+ or CD8+ T cells sorted from blood, taken in a trial of the OX40 agonist ivuxolimab. The receptors were sampled from an adult with an advanced solid tumor such as melanoma, head and neck, liver or kidney cancer.

The V and J genes are TRBV29-1 and TRBJ2-2, with 8 nucleotides matching TRBD2. The CDR3 loop spans 15 amino acids. J was trimmed by 4 bases and V by 4 bases; bases with no gene match: 8. CDR1 SQVTM and CDR2 ANQGSEA come from the germline V gene. The CDR3 region is CSVGSGTFRTGELFF. The CDR3 DNA reads TGCAGCGTTGGTAGCGGGACTTTCCGCACCGGGGAGCTGTTTTTT.

CDR3 residues: CATTSSGLGGDEQFF. In nucleotides, the CDR3 is TGTGCCACCACAAGTTCGGGACTAGGGGGGGATGAGCAGTTCTTC. The chain links TRBV2 to TRBJ2-1; TRBD2 matches 8 bases. The germline V gene encodes CDR1 SNHLY and CDR2 FYNNEI. CDR3 length: 15 residues. V lost 10 bases and J lost 8; bases outside the gene matches: 16.

This chain joins TRBV28 and TRBJ2-3; D is perhaps TRBD1 (6 bases). The CDR3 sequence is 14 residues long. Trimming cost V 8 bases and J 4 bases, with 16 bases left between them. Germline CDR1 and CDR2: MDHEN and SYDVKM. CDR3 sequence: CASGYNRVADTQYF. CDR3 coding DNA: TGTGCCAGCGGGTATAACAGGGTCGCAGATACGCAGTATTTT.

The V gene is TRBV29-1, the J gene TRBJ2-7; possible D gene TRBD2, 5 bases. Per the germline V gene, CDR1 is SQVTM and CDR2 is ANQGSEA. V lost 6 bases, J lost 2 bases, and 11 bases lay in between. The CDR3 runs to 12 residues. CDR3 loop: CSVGLDTYEQYF. CDR3 DNA: TGCAGCGTCGGACTTGATACCTACGAGCAGTACTTC.

The rearrangement joins TRBV19 to TRBJ1-5; maybe TRBD1 (5 bases). Germline assignment: CDR1 LNHDA and CDR2 SQIVND (reference sequence). Deletions cut 5 bases from V and 2 bases from J, with 16 bases between. This CDR3 has 16 residues. The CDR3 sequence: CASSLGGRVGNQPQHF. The CDR3 bases are TGTGCCAGTAGTTTGGGGGGTCGGGTGGGCAATCAGCCCCAGCATTTT.

V usage is TRBV7-3 and J usage is TRBJ1-5; tentative D call: TRBD1 (6 bases). From germline, CDR1 is SGHTA and CDR2 FQGTGA. The CDR3 has 16 amino acids. Trimming took off 5 bases at V and 3 bases at J, with 17 bases between the two ends. CDR3 nucleotide sequence: TGTGCCAGCAGCCATGGATCAGGGGTTGACAATCAGCCCCAGCATTTT. Translating it yields CASSHGSGVDNQPQHF.

This clone came up a few times. The chain couples TRBV10-3 to TRBJ2-3, with 7 bases aligning to TRBD1. The CDR3 consists of 14 residues. The germline V gene encodes CDR1 ENHRY and CDR2 SYGVKD. V shed 6 bases and J 0 bases; nucleotides not matched to a gene: 3. CDR3 sequence: CAIRSTGSTDTQYF. The CDR3 nucleotides are TGTGCCATCAGGTCGACAGGGAGCACAGATACGCAGTATTTT.

The V call is TRBV7-6, the J call TRBJ2-5; weak D call: TRBD1 (7 bases). The V end was cut by 4 bases, the J end by 3 bases, with 15 bases between. The CDR3 is 15 residues long. CDR1 is SGHVS, CDR2 FNYEAQ, per germline. CDR3: CASSSRQGGKETQYF. The CDR3 region has the DNA TGTGCCAGCAGCTCAAGACAGGGAGGAAAAGAGACCCAGTACTTC.

The chain is built from TRBV27 and TRBJ2-3; TRBD1 matches at 10 bases. The CDR3 is 15 amino acids. With V trimmed by 5 bases and J by 1 base, 3 bases remained unmatched. Germline loops: CDR1 MNHEY, CDR2 SMNVEV (reference sequence). The CDR3, as DNA: TGTGCCAGCAGTCGACAGGGGGCTGGCACAGATACGCAGTATTTT. Translated: CASSRQGAGTDTQYF.

The rearrangement uses TRBV29-1 and TRBJ2-5; 9 bases are a match to TRBD1. In germline, CDR1 is SQVTM, CDR2 ANQGSEA. This CDR3 spans 13 amino acids. The ends lost 3 bases at V and 4 bases at J; junction bases unmatched: 3. CDR3 DNA sequence: TGCAGCGTTGAGTTGGGACAGGGAGAGACCCAGTACTTC. It yields the protein CSVELGQGETQYF.

The chain recombines TRBV28 with TRBJ1-5, with a weak D call TRBD1 (5 bases). CDR1 is MDHEN and CDR2 is SYDVKM in the germline V gene. The V gene lost 7 bases and the J gene lost 9 bases, with 13 bases spanning the gap. This CDR3 has 12 residues. CDR3 sequence (DNA): TGTGCCAGCACTCAACAGGTTACGCCCCAGCATTTT. Translation: CASTQQVTPQHF. Together with reference TRBV28 and TRBJ1-5, the CDR3 gives the full variable domain: DVKVTQSSRYLVKRTGEKVFLECVQDMDHENMFWYRQDPGLGLRLIYFSYDVKMKEKGDIPEGYSVSREKKERFSLILESASTNQTSMYLCASTQQVTPQHFGDGTRLSIL.

The V call is TRBV5-1, the J call TRBJ2-7; 9 bases align to TRBD1. Germline V gives CDR1 SGHRS, CDR2 YFSETQ. This CDR3 is 14 amino acids long. V gave up 1 base and J gave up 2 bases; unmatched junction bases: 1. In nucleotides, the CDR3 is TGCGCCAGCAGCTTGACAGGGGGCCCCTACGAGCAGTACTTC. It yields the protein CASSLTGGPYEQYF. Full variable domain (outside the CDR3, taken from reference TRBV5-1 and TRBJ2-7): KAGVTQTPRYLIKTRGQQVTLSCSPISGHRSVSWYQQTPGQGLQFLFEYFSETQRNKGNFPGRFSGRQFSNSRSEMNVSTLELGDSALYLCASSLTGGPYEQYFGPGTRLTVT.

In regard to this clone: A read error may produce the germline difference seen at one junction end. The chain has TRBV28 and TRBJ2-7; a possible D gene is TRBD1 (6 bases). CDR3 size: 17 residues. Per the germline V gene, CDR1 is MDHEN and CDR2 is SYDVKM. CDR3 amino acids: CVSRPRLPGDGKNEQYF. In DNA form, the CDR3 reads TGTGTCAGCAGGCCCCGACTTCCAGGGGATGGAAAGAACGAGCAGTACTTC.

J is TRBJ2-3 and V is TRBV28; TRBD2 might be the D (6 bases). The CDR3 length is 14 residues. Germline loops: CDR1 MDHEN, CDR2 SYDVKM. The germline V and J ends were trimmed by 2 bases and 0 bases, with 6 bases remaining between them. CDR3 residues: CASSLGTSTDTQYF. The CDR3 DNA sequence: TGTGCCAGCAGTTTAGGGACTAGCACAGATACGCAGTATTTT.

The chain employs TRBV5-1 and TRBJ2-3; D gene ambiguous. The CDR3 has 14 residues. Trimming shortened V by 0 bases and J by 2 bases, and 7 bases separated the two germline ends. The V gene's germline CDR1 is SGHRS and CDR2 YFSETQ. CDR3 residues: CASSLVPPTDTQYF. For the CDR3, the DNA is TGCGCCAGCAGCTTGGTCCCTCCCACAGATACGCAGTATTTT.

This chain connects TRBV9 to TRBJ2-2, with D unclear. Germline V gives CDR1 SGDLS, CDR2 YYNGEE. Between the trimmed V and J ends, which lost 4 bases and 1 base, there was a span of 11 bases. The CDR3 length is 15 residues. The CDR3 nucleotides read TGTGCCAGCAGCCCGAGGACGGTGAACACCGGGGAGCTGTTTTTT. Translated, it gives CASSPRTVNTGELFF.

V is TRBV5-1 and J is TRBJ2-1; D unresolved. Germline CDR1 reads SGHRS; CDR2 reads YFSETQ. The CDR3 is 16 residues long. The V and J ends lost 7 bases and 2 bases respectively, with 19 bases between them. CDR3 sequence: CASAFSLSVPYNEQFF. The CDR3 DNA reads as TGCGCCAGCGCGTTCTCCCTTTCTGTGCCCTACAATGAGCAGTTCTTC.

The chain carries TRBV7-3 and TRBJ1-3; D not resolved. The V gene lost 1 base and the J gene lost 0 bases, with 7 bases spanning the gap. The CDR3 runs 15 residues. The germline gives CDR1 SGHTA, CDR2 FQGTGA. The chain's CDR3 is CASSLNGDSGNTIYF. The CDR3 DNA sequence: TGTGCCAGCAGCTTAAATGGTGACTCTGGAAACACCATATATTTT.

This sequence joins TRBV9 and TRBJ1-1; 8 bases fit TRBD1. The trim removed 3 bases at V and 1 base at J, leaving 5 bases unmatched. The CDR3 runs to 15 residues. Germline V gives CDR1 SGDLS, CDR2 YYNGEE. The CDR3 DNA follows: TGTGCCAGCAGCGCTAGACAGGGGACGAACACTGAAGCTTTCTTT. Its protein product is CASSARQGTNTEAFF.

The V gene is TRBV4-2, the J gene TRBJ2-3; D unresolved. V lost 5 bases and J lost 4, with 16 bases in between. Germline CDR1 is LGHNA and CDR2 is YNFKEQ. This CDR3 comprises 15 residues. The CDR3, as DNA: TGTGCCAGCAGCACCGGTCAAAGGGTTTCAGATACGCAGTATTTT. Translated, it gives CASSTGQRVSDTQYF.

The chain couples TRBV27 to TRBJ1-1; no definite D call. The CDR3 extends over 14 amino acids. Trimming took 3 bases from V and 5 from J, leaving 13 bases between them. The germline V gene has CDR1 MNHEY and CDR2 SMNVEV (reference sequence). The CDR3 sequence is CASSLRTVATEAFF. The CDR3 nucleotides are TGTGCCAGCAGTTTGCGGACTGTGGCGACTGAAGCTTTCTTT.

J is TRBJ2-4 and V is TRBV4-3, with TRBD1 matching over 9 bases. Trimming took 2 bases from V and 5 from J; bases not matched to a gene: 7. The CDR3 extends over 16 amino acids. The germline V gene has CDR1 LGHNA and CDR2 YSLEER. The DNA for the CDR3 is TGCGCCAGCAGCCAACGCCTGACAGGGGGACAAAACATTCAGTACTTC. Translated, it gives CASSQRLTGGQNIQYF.

The chain combines TRBV27 with TRBJ1-5; D is unclear. Germline V gives CDR1 MNHEY, CDR2 SMNVEV (reference sequence). The CDR3 contains 12 residues. V gave up 2 bases and J gave up 5 bases, with 4 bases separating them. The CDR3 DNA reads as TGTGCCAGCAGTTTAAGGGATCAGCCCCAGCATTTT. It is translated as CASSLRDQPQHF.

The table lists this clone with a count of one. The V and J genes are TRBV5-1 and TRBJ2-7, with D maybe TRBD2 (6 bases). CDR1 is SGHRS and CDR2 is YFSETQ in the germline V gene. This CDR3 spans 14 amino acids. Trimming cost V 3 bases and J 2 bases, with 12 bases left between them. CDR3 DNA sequence: TGCGCCAGCAGCTCTGGGGGGACCCCCTACGAGCAGTACTTC. The encoded protein is CASSSGGTPYEQYF. Full variable domain (rest looked up from reference TRBV5-1 and TRBJ2-7): KAGVTQTPRYLIKTRGQQVTLSCSPISGHRSVSWYQQTPGQGLQFLFEYFSETQRNKGNFPGRFSGRQFSNSRSEMNVSTLELGDSALYLCASSSGGTPYEQYFGPGTRLTVT.

V usage is TRBV15 and J usage is TRBJ2-7, with 11 bases fitting TRBD2. Germline V lookup: CDR1 LNHNV, CDR2 YYDKDF (reference sequence). The length of the CDR3 is 15 residues. The V gene end was trimmed by 0 bases and the J gene end by 3 bases; junction bases not matched to a gene: 1. In DNA form, the CDR3 reads TGTGCCACCAGCAGAGAGACTAGCGGGAACTACGAGCAGTACTTC. This sequence encodes CATSRETSGNYEQYF.

The chain uses TRBV7-9 and TRBJ1-2, with D unresolved. This CDR3 region has 17 residues. Between the trimmed V and J ends, which lost 4 bases and 0 bases, there was a span of 18 bases. Germline V gene data show CDR1 as SEHNR and CDR2 as FQNEAQ (reference sequence). CDR3 nucleotide sequence: TGTGCCAGCAGCTCCCTGGAGAGACACCACACTAACTATGGCTACACCTTC. This gives the protein CASSSLERHHTNYGYTF.

The chain couples TRBV7-3 to TRBJ1-3; 7 bases agree with TRBD1. Trimming removed 5 bases from V and 0 bases from J; junction bases left unmatched: 1. The germline V gene has CDR1 SGHTA and CDR2 FQGTGA. The CDR3 is 14 amino acids. CDR3 nucleotide sequence: TGTGCCAGCAGCACAGGGGCCTCTGGAAACACCATATATTTT. Translating it yields CASSTGASGNTIYF.

CDR3: CASSQQTSTDTQYF. The CDR3 DNA reads as TGTGCCAGCAGCCAACAGACAAGCACAGATACGCAGTATTTT. This chain joins TRBV5-5 and TRBJ2-3, with no clear D. The CDR3 spans 14 residues. Germline V CDR1 and CDR2: SGHKS, YYEKEE (reference sequence). Trimming removed 4 bases from V and 0 bases from J, with 9 bases in between.

Worth noting for this clone: Additional DNA sequences in this sample encode the identical CDR3. V gene TRBV7-3 combines with J gene TRBJ1-1, with D possibly being TRBD1 (5 bases). Germline V gives CDR1 SGHTA, CDR2 FQGTGA. V lost 4 bases and J 1 base, leaving 7 bases between the germline ends. CDR3 size: 13 residues. The CDR3 sequence: CASSSDRNTEAFF. The CDR3 region has the DNA TGTGCCAGCAGCTCCGACAGGAACACTGAAGCTTTCTTT. Drawing the rest from reference TRBV7-3 and TRBJ1-1, the complete variable domain is GAGVSQTPSNKVTEKGKYVELRCDPISGHTALYWYRQSLGQGPEFLIYFQGTGAADDSGLPNDRFFAVRPEGSVSTLKIQRTERGDSAVYLCASSSDRNTEAFFGQGTRLTVV.

CDR3 coding DNA: TGTGCCAGCAGCCCGACAGGCCCTAATGAAAAACTGTTTTTT. This translates into CASSPTGPNEKLFF. The chain joins TRBV7-3 to TRBJ1-4, with D perhaps matching TRBD1 (6 bases). The CDR3 has 14 residues. V lost 5 bases, J lost 3 bases, and 10 bases lay in between. The germline V gene has CDR1 SGHTA and CDR2 FQGTGA.